This T cell receptor beta chain was found in a study of blood T cell repertoires in COVID-19. Germline V lookup: CDR1 SGHDN, CDR2 FVKESK. V gave up 5 bases and J gave up 3 bases; unmatched junction bases: 9. The CDR3 runs to 15 residues. The assay was immunoSEQ multiplex PCR, and TCRdb's table has in-frame clones only and misses some. This sample yields around 150,000 clones, of which 88% are seen a single time; roughly a tenth belongs to the top ten. The chain recombines TRBV14 with TRBJ2-7, with 8 positions matching TRBD1. What was sequenced was peripheral blood. This clonotype was sampled from a man in his 60s with active or convalescent COVID-19. The CDR3 DNA is TGTGCCAGCAGCAAGACCGGGACAGGAGGCTACGAGCAGTACTTC. This encodes CASSKTGTGGYEQYF.